This is a list of T cell receptor beta chains from one sample in a study of T-cell memory formation after mild COVID-19. TCRdb re-derived calls from the 5' RACE reads in MiXCR, one entry per CDR3 protein. The sample carries 550,000 to 600,000 distinct CDR3 sequences, 15% to 20% recorded once. The sequencing sample was made of PBMCs or a T cell subset sorted from them (not recorded which). These receptors were collected from an adult woman who had mild COVID-19 (a few samples of this study predate the infection). Cell type and time point are not known. Both conserved end residues are part of each CDR3. Each record gives: CDR3 DNA, CDR3 protein, D gene, clone size, V gene, J gene. The D gene is left open where the match is weak. For some rows the clone size is stated as once, few or many, or as a class when expanded; others skip it.

TGCAGTGCTAGAGGACGGGCGGGAGCAGGATTTACCGGGGAGCTGTTTTTT,CSARGRAGAGFTGELFF,TRBD2,NA,TRBV20-1,TRBJ2-2
TGTGCCAGCAGCCGTGCCGGGTCTACTAATTCACCCCTCCACTTT,CASSRAGSTNSPLHF,NA,NA,TRBV12-3/TRBV12-4,TRBJ1-6
TGCAGCGCTCAATCGGGGATCGACTATGGCTACACCTTC,CSAQSGIDYGYTF,NA,NA,TRBV29-1,TRBJ1-2
TGTGCCAGCAGTTACAACGTAGGTAGGGGTAGCAATCAGCCCCAGCATTTT,CASSYNVGRGSNQPQHF,NA,few,TRBV6-5,TRBJ1-5
TGCAGTGTATCGCCAGGGGGCAACACCGGGGAGCTGTTTTTT,CSVSPGGNTGELFF,TRBD1,NA,TRBV20-1,TRBJ2-2
TGTGCCAGCTCACCCCAAACACCCCTAGCGGGAGATAGTGAGCAGTACTTC,CASSPQTPLAGDSEQYF,TRBD2,NA,TRBV18,TRBJ2-7
TGTGCCTGGACCAGGGAAAATCAGGCCGATGAGCAGTTCTTC,CAWTRENQADEQFF,NA,NA,TRBV30,TRBJ2-1
TGTGCCAGCAGTTTCGTAGCGGCATACGAGCAGTACTTC,CASSFVAAYEQYF,NA,NA,TRBV12-3/TRBV12-4,TRBJ2-7
TGTGCCAGCAGTAGGAGTCAGGGAACAGATACGCAGTATTTT,CASSRSQGTDTQYF,NA,NA,TRBV12-3/TRBV12-4,TRBJ2-3
TGTGCCAGCAGTGGAAGAAACGAGCAGTACTTC,CASSGRNEQYF,NA,NA,TRBV14,TRBJ2-7
TGCAGTGCTAGAGATCGGGTTCTCTCCACAGATACGCAGTATTTT,CSARDRVLSTDTQYF,NA,many,TRBV20-1,TRBJ2-3
TGCGCCAGCAGCCCACAGGGGGGGAGTCAGCCCCAGCATTTT,CASSPQGGSQPQHF,TRBD1,few,TRBV4-1,TRBJ1-5
TGTGCCAGCAGGGAGGACAGGGCCTACAATGAGCAGTTCTTC,CASREDRAYNEQFF,TRBD1,NA,TRBV6-5,TRBJ2-1
TGTGCCAGCACCATCGACAGCAGCACTGAAGCTTTCTTT,CASTIDSSTEAFF,NA,NA,TRBV7-2,TRBJ1-1
TGTGCCAGCAGCCTAGTCGTCGTAGCTGGAAACACCATATATTTT,CASSLVVVAGNTIYF,NA,few,TRBV7-2,TRBJ1-3
TGTGCCAGCAGCTTTGGACAGGCTGCAAGGAACACTGAAGCTTTCTTT,CASSFGQAARNTEAFF,TRBD1,NA,TRBV5-4,TRBJ1-1
TGTGCCAGCAGCCAAGATGTAGGGGTCCTATACGAGCAGTACTTC,CASSQDVGVLYEQYF,NA,NA,TRBV4-2,TRBJ2-7
TGTGCCAGCAGCAAAGGAACGGTTACTAGCTCGAGCACAGATACGCAGTATTTT,CASSKGTVTSSSTDTQYF,NA,few,TRBV7-8,TRBJ2-3
TGTGCCAGCAGTTATGTCGGGGGCCTCCAAGAGACCCAGTACTTC,CASSYVGGLQETQYF,NA,few,TRBV12-3/TRBV12-4,TRBJ2-5
TGTGCCTGGGCGGGGGAGGAGACCCAGTACTTC,CAWAGEETQYF,TRBD2,few,TRBV30,TRBJ2-5
TGTGCCAGCCATGGGGGGGCCAACGTCCTGACTTTC,CASHGGANVLTF,NA,NA,TRBV7-9,TRBJ2-6
TGTGCCAGCAGCTTATTCTCACTAGCCGACAATGAGCAGTTCTTC,CASSLFSLADNEQFF,NA,NA,TRBV7-8,TRBJ2-1
TGTGCCAGTAGTATTCTAGCGGGAGTTTATCCCAAAATGGCCTACGAGCAGTACTTC,CASSILAGVYPKMAYEQYF,TRBD2,NA,TRBV19,TRBJ2-7
TGTGCCAGCAGCCTAGGGGACTCTGGGGCCAACGTCCTGACTTTC,CASSLGDSGANVLTF,NA,many,TRBV6-6,TRBJ2-6
TGTGCCAGCTCACCCCTACCAGTATCAGGGGCGTCGGCAGATACGCAGTATTTT,CASSPLPVSGASADTQYF,NA,few,TRBV18,TRBJ2-3
TGTGCCAGCTCTAATGGCTATAGCTACTATGGCTACACCTTC,CASSNGYSYYGYTF,NA,NA,TRBV6-6,TRBJ1-2
TGCGCCAGCAGCCAAGCGGATGGGTTCCTCTACGAGCAGTACTTC,CASSQADGFLYEQYF,NA,few,TRBV4-1,TRBJ2-7
TGTGCCACCAGCAGAGATTGGGAGCGTGTTCGGGGCGAGCAGTACTTC,CATSRDWERVRGEQYF,NA,few,TRBV15,TRBJ2-7
TGCAGTGCTAGGTCGGACAGGGGAAGTATTGCGACACCCCTCCACTTT,CSARSDRGSIATPLHF,TRBD1,NA,TRBV20-1,TRBJ1-6
TGTGCCAGCAGCTTCGAATTGGGGGAGCAGTACTTC,CASSFELGEQYF,NA,NA,TRBV7-2,TRBJ2-7
TGTGCCAGCAGCTTGTCGATGGGTCCAAGGAACACTGAAGCTTTCTTT,CASSLSMGPRNTEAFF,NA,NA,TRBV5-5,TRBJ1-1
TGTGCCAGCAGCCAATTCCCGGGACTAGCGGGAGGGGGGTATGAGCAGTTCTTC,CASSQFPGLAGGGYEQFF,TRBD2,NA,TRBV4-2,TRBJ2-1
TGTGCCAGCCTCACTCCGGGACAGGGGTTTTATCCTGAAGCTTTCTTT,CASLTPGQGFYPEAFF,TRBD1,NA,TRBV6-2/TRBV6-3,TRBJ1-1
TGTGCCAGCAGTAGGGGGCTGGGCACTGAAGCTTTCTTT,CASSRGLGTEAFF,TRBD1,many,TRBV6-6,TRBJ1-1
TGTGCCACCAGTGGTCAGGCCCCTCAGCCCCAGCATTTT,CATSGQAPQPQHF,NA,NA,TRBV24-1,TRBJ1-5
TGTGCCAGCACCCTCGTGGGGGGGGCTTTGGAGACCCAGTACTTC,CASTLVGGALETQYF,NA,few,TRBV9,TRBJ2-5
TGTGCCAGCAGCTCCCTCTTATCGGACAGGAAATTTAACAATGAGCAGTTCTTC,CASSSLLSDRKFNNEQFF,TRBD1,many,TRBV7-3,TRBJ2-1
TGTGCCAGCAGCTTAGCGGGGGACGGCTCCTACGAGCAGTACTTC,CASSLAGDGSYEQYF,NA,few,TRBV7-9,TRBJ2-7
TGCAGTGCTAGAGACCACAGGGGGCATTACAATGAGCAGTTCTTC,CSARDHRGHYNEQFF,TRBD1,NA,TRBV20-1,TRBJ2-1
TGCGCCAGCAGCCTGGGGGACAGGGGGATTTCGGAGACCCAGTACTTC,CASSLGDRGISETQYF,TRBD1,few,TRBV5-1,TRBJ2-5
TGTGCCAGCAGCTTGAGCAGATTGTCAACAGATACGCAGTATTTT,CASSLSRLSTDTQYF,NA,NA,TRBV11-1,TRBJ2-3
TGTGCCAGCAGTTACAAGCCTAGCGGGGGGGATACGCAGTATTTT,CASSYKPSGGDTQYF,TRBD2,few,TRBV6-5,TRBJ2-3
TGCAGCGTTCGAGACACAGGAGGGAAAGGCTACACCTTC,CSVRDTGGKGYTF,NA,NA,TRBV29-1,TRBJ1-2
TGTGCCATCAGTGAGGACAGAGTGAACACTGAAGCTTTCTTT,CAISEDRVNTEAFF,NA,few,TRBV10-3,TRBJ1-1
TGTGCCAGCAGCTTAGCAGCGGGGGGGAGCACAGATACGCAGTATTTT,CASSLAAGGSTDTQYF,TRBD2,NA,TRBV7-9,TRBJ2-3
TGCGCCAGCAGCTGGGACAGGGAAAAGGAAAATGAGCAGTTCTTC,CASSWDREKENEQFF,TRBD1,NA,TRBV5-1,TRBJ2-1
TGTGCCAGCAACCCGGAGTTCTCTGGAAACACCATATATTTT,CASNPEFSGNTIYF,NA,few,TRBV6-6,TRBJ1-3
TGTGCCAGCAGCCAAAGTAAACTCACATTCCTACCTGAAGCTTTCTTT,CASSQSKLTFLPEAFF,NA,NA,TRBV3-1,TRBJ1-1
TGTGCCACCAGTGATCGAGGCCACTATGGCTACACCTTC,CATSDRGHYGYTF,NA,NA,TRBV24-1,TRBJ1-2
TGTGCCAGCAGCCTCAAGACTAGCGGGAGGGCCTTCGAGCAGTACTTC,CASSLKTSGRAFEQYF,TRBD2,NA,TRBV7-9,TRBJ2-7
TGTGCCACCAGGGGCGGTACAGGGAACACCGGGGAGCTGTTTTTT,CATRGGTGNTGELFF,NA,few,TRBV24-1,TRBJ2-2
TGCGCCAGCAGCCAAAGACCGGGACTAGCGGGATACAATGAGCAGTTCTTC,CASSQRPGLAGYNEQFF,TRBD2,few,TRBV4-3,TRBJ2-1
TGCAGTGCTAGAGACCGGGACAGAGAAGACTATGGCTACACCTTC,CSARDRDREDYGYTF,TRBD1,NA,TRBV20-1,TRBJ1-2
TGCAGTGCTCGCATCCCGGGACAGAGGCCCTACGAGCAGTACTTC,CSARIPGQRPYEQYF,TRBD1,NA,TRBV20-1,TRBJ2-7
TGTGCCAGCAGGGGATGGTCCTACGAGCAGTACTTC,CASRGWSYEQYF,NA,few,TRBV27,TRBJ2-7
TGCGCCAGCAGCCTCACTAGCGAAAACGAGCAGTTCTTC,CASSLTSENEQFF,TRBD2,NA,TRBV5-1,TRBJ2-1
TGTGCCAGCAGCTTACGGCTCGGTGGCTACACCTTC,CASSLRLGGYTF,NA,few,TRBV7-8,TRBJ1-2